This T cell receptor beta chain was identified in a study of blood T cell repertoires in COVID-19 (dated by TCRdb to 2019 to 2021). Study-level background: Collaborator samples came from the United States, Italy and Spain and covered acute and convalescent phases of COVID-19. The prospective study material was composed of cDNA or gDNA derived from T cells, B-cell-depleted T cells, or PBMCs. Nearly every sample came with metadata listing a de-identified subject ID, COVID-19 status, age in years and sex. HLA class I and class II types, where available, came from metadata supplied by the sample provider rather than from assay-based typing. A freely available public database, intended as a resource for researchers studying the immune response to SARS-CoV-2, is where the repertoires were released. The samples were drawn from two sources: the first 160 participants of the ongoing ImmuneRACE study, and 950 to 1,500 subjects contributed by 6 global collaborators. The dataset comprised deeply sampled blood TCRbeta repertoires from subjects exposed to, actively infected with, or recovered from COVID-19. Summary of the overall study and its limitations: Clinical and demographic metadata were provided uncurated, with the amount varying by source and participant.

The germline V gene provides CDR1 SGHRS and CDR2 YFSETQ. Relative to germline, V is missing 5 bases and J is missing 7 bases, with 5 bases of the junction outside any gene match. The CDR3 numbers 14 residues from cysteine through phenylalanine. The kept DNA is CDR3 alone, 42 bases in frame from the first base. This clone was counted a single time. This clone's antigen is unknown. Nothing much larger sits one base from this clone, and base qualities are not available. TCRbeta CDR3 regions were amplified from genomic DNA by means of the immunoSEQ Assay, a bias-controlled multiplex PCR. In the paper's pipeline: Nucleated cell counts per sample were estimated from amplification of reference gene primers within the assay. To quantify the absolute abundance of each unique TCRbeta CDR3 rearrangement, sequence reads were collapsed and filtered. For each sample, productive Simpson clonality was calculated by taking the square root of Simpson's diversity index across productive rearrangements. What TCRdb holds here is the immuneACCESS table cut down to in-frame rearrangements. Part of the clones is not present; checked against another copy, under half of the missing clones reflect an unresolved V gene, and the others are unexplained. That table is the source of V, J and clone size, and D and trimming were worked out from the DNA. Here the sample has under 400,000 clones; about 86% occur a single time. The top ten clones comprise around 4.5% of the sample.

Enrolling through a virtual design, the prospective study's participants ranged in age from roughly 18 to 89 years and lived across some 22 United States geographic areas. In the prospective study, participants were assigned to cohorts based on the clinical history participants reported in a screening survey and a study questionnaire. In the prospective study, mobile phlebotomists collected whole blood, serum and a nasopharyngeal or oropharyngeal swab from each participant. Additional blood draws and questionnaires over an approximately 2-month period could optionally be provided by prospective study participants. Blood samples from the prospective study were shipped frozen or at room temperature prior to DNA extraction.

The rearrangement joined TRBV5-1 to TRBJ2-2; TRBD1 aligns with 10 central bases. The sequence was collected from a woman between 40 and 50 years old with acute COVID-19. The sequencing sample was made of PBMCs or T cells enriched from blood (not recorded which). The encoded CDR3 is CASRRDRGDGELFF. The nucleotide sequence is given as TGCGCCAGCAGGAGGGACAGGGGTGACGGGGAGCTGTTTTTT.